This TCR beta chain appears in the sequencing data of a study of blood T cell repertoires in COVID-19. Trimming left V 8 bases short and J 0 bases short, with 23 bases between. CDR3 length equals 18 residues. Authors' data handling: Using reference gene primer amplification, nucleated cell counts were estimated. The method was immunoSEQ multiplex PCR; TCRdb's version includes in-frame clones alone and lacks a portion of them. V, J and clone size reflect that table, while D and trimming were determined from the DNA. Seen here are fewer than 350,000 clones, approximately 89% observed once, and the top ten hold approximately 9.7%.

Sequenced input: peripheral blood. This clonotype originated in a man aged 40-49 years with active or convalescent COVID-19. The genes are TRBV23-1 and TRBJ1-5, with D perhaps matching TRBD1 (5 bases). TRBV23-1 is an ORF, with its function uncertain. The CDR3 DNA reads TGCGCCAGCCGACCAGGAAGACAGTTCCTTAATAGCAATCAGCCCCAGCATTTT. Translating it yields CASRPGRQFLNSNQPQHF.